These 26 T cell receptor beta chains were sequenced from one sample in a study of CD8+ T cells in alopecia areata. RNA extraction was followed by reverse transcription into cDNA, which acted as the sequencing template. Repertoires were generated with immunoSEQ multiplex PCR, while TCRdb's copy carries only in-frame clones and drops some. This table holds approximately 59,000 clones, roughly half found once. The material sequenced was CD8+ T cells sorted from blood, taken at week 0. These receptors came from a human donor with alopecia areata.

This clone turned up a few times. The CDR3 is CSVSKGSSSYEQYF. The CDR3, as DNA: TGCAGCGTTTCTAAGGGATCGAGCTCCTACGAGCAGTACTTC. The V call is TRBV29-1, the J call TRBJ2-7; no clear D gene. Deletions cut 5 bases from V and 0 bases from J, with 14 bases between. The CDR3 has 14 amino acids. Germline V gene sequence: CDR1 SQVTM, CDR2 ANQGSEA.

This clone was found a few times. The CDR3 spells CASTSGYEQYF. CDR3 coding DNA: TGTGCCAGTACCAGTGGATACGAGCAGTACTTC. The V and J genes are TRBV19 and TRBJ2-7, with no clear D. The CDR3 loop spans 11 amino acids. CDR1 is LNHDA and CDR2 is SQIVND in the germline V gene (reference sequence). Trimming took off 7 bases at V and 4 bases at J, with 8 bases between the two ends.

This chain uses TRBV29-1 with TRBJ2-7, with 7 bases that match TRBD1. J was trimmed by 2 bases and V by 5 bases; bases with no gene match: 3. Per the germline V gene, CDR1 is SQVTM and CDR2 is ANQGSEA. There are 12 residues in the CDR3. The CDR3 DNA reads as TGCAGCGTTCTCACAGGGGCCTACGAGCAGTACTTC. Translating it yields CSVLTGAYEQYF.

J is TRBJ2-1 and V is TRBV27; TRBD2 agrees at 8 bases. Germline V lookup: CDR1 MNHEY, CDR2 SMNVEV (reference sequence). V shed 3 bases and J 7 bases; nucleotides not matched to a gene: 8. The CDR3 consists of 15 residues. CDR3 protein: CASSFSRTSPNEQFF. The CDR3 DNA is TGTGCCAGCAGTTTTTCCCGGACTAGCCCGAATGAGCAGTTCTTC.

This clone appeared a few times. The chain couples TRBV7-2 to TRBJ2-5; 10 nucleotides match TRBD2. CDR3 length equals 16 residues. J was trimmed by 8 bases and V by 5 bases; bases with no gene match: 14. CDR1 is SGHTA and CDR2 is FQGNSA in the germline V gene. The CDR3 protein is CASSQSRVAGGETQYF. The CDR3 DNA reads TGTGCCAGCAGCCAATCAAGAGTAGCGGGAGGTGAAACCCAGTACTTC.

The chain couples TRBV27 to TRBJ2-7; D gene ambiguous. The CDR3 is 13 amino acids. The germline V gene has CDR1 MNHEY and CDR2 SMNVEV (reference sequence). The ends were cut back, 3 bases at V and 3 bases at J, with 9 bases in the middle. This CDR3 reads CASSFGRDYEQYF. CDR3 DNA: TGTGCCAGCAGTTTTGGGCGAGACTACGAGCAGTACTTC.

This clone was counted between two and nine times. The chain's CDR3 is CSSAGSNTGELFF. The CDR3 DNA reads as TGCAGCTCAGCGGGATCGAACACCGGGGAGCTGTTTTTT. This rearrangement joins TRBV29-1 to TRBJ2-2, with 7 bases identical to TRBD2. The CDR3 has 13 residues. The V and J ends lost 8 bases and 0 bases, in that order; junction bases with no gene match: 3. The germline CDR1 and CDR2 sequences are SQVTM and ANQGSEA.

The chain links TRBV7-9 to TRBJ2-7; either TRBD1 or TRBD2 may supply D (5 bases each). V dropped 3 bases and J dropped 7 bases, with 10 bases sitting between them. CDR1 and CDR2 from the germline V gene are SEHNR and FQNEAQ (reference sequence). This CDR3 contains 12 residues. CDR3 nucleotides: TGTGCCAGCAGCTTGACGGGGCGTGAGCAGTACTTC. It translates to CASSLTGREQYF.

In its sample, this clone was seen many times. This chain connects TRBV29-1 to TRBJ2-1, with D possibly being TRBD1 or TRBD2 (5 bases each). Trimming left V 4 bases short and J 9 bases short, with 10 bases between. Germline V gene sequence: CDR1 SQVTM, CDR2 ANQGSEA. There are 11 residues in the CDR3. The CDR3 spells CSVVEGPEQFF. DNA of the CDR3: TGCAGCGTTGTAGAGGGGCCTGAGCAGTTCTTC.

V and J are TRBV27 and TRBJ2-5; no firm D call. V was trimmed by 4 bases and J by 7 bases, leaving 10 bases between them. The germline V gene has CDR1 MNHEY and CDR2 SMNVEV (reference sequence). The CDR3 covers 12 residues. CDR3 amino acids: CASSSPPGTQYF. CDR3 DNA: TGTGCCAGCAGTTCCCCCCCGGGGACCCAGTACTTC.

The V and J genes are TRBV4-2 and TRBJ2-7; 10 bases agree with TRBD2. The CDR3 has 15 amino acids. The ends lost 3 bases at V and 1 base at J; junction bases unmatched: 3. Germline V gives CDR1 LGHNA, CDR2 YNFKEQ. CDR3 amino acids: CASSHRTSGSYEQYF. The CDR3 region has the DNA TGTGCCAGCAGCCATAGGACTAGCGGATCCTACGAGCAGTACTTC.

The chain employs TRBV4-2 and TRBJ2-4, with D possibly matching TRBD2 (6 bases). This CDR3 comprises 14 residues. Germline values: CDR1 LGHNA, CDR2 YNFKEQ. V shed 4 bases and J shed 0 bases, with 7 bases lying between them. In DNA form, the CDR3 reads TGTGCCAGCAGCCCGGGACTAGCCAAAAACATTCAGTACTTC. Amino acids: CASSPGLAKNIQYF.

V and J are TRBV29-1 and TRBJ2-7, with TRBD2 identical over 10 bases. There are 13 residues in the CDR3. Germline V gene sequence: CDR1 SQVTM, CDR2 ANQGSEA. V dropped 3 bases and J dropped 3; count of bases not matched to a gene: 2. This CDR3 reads CSVEASGSYEQYF. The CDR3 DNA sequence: TGCAGCGTTGAGGCTAGCGGGAGCTACGAGCAGTACTTC.

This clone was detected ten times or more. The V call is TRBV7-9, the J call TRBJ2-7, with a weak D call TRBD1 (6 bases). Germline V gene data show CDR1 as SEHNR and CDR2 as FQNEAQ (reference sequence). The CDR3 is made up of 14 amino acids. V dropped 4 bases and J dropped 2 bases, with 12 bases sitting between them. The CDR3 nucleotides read TGTGCCAGCAGCTCCGACAGGCCAGCCTACGAGCAGTACTTC. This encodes CASSSDRPAYEQYF. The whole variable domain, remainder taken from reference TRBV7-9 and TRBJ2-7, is DTGVSQNPRHKITKRGQNVTFRCDPISEHNRLYWYRQTLGQGPEFLTYFQNEAQLEKSRLLSDRFSAERPKGSFSTLEIQRTEQGDSAMYLCASSSDRPAYEQYFGPGTRLTVT.

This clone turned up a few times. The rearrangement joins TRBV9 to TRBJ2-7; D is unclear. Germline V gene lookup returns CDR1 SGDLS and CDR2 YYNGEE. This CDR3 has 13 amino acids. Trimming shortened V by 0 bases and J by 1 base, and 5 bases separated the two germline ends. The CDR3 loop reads CASSVGESYEQYF. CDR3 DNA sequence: TGTGCCAGCAGCGTAGGGGAATCCTACGAGCAGTACTTC.

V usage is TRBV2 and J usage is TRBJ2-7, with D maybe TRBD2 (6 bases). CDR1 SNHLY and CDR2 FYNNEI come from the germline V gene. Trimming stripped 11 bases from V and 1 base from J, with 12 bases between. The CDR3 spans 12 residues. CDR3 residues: CAGLAGSYEQYF. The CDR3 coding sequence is TGTGCCGGACTCGCGGGGTCCTACGAGCAGTACTTC.

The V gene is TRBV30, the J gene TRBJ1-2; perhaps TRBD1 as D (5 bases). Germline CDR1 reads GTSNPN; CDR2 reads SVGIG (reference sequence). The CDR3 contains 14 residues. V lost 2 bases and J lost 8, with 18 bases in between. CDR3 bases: TGTGCCTGGAGTTCCCAGACAGAAATCAGCGGCTACACCTTC. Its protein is CAWSSQTEISGYTF. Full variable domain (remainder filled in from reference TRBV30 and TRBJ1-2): SQTIHQWPATLVQPVGSPLSLECTVEGTSNPNLYWYRQAAGRGLQLLFYSVGIGQISSEVPQNLSASRPQDRQFILSSKKLLLSDSGFYLCAWSSQTEISGYTFGSGTRLTVV.

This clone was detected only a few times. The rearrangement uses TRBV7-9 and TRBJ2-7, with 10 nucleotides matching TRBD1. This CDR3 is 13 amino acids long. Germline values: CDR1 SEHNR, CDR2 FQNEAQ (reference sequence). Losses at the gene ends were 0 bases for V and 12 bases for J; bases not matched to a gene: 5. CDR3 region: CASSLARDRGGYF. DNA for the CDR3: TGTGCCAGCAGCTTAGCCAGGGACAGGGGCGGGTACTTC.

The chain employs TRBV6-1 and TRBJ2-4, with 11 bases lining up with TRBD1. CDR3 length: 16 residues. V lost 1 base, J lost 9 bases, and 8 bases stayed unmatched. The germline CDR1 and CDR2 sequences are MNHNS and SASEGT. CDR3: CASSEETGTGGTIQYF. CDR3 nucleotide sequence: TGTGCCAGCAGTGAAGAGACCGGGACAGGGGGTACCATTCAGTACTTC.

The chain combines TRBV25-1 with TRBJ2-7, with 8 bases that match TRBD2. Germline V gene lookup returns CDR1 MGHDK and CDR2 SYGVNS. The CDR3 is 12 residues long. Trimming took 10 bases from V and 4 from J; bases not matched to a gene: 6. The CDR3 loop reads CAISGGQYEQYF. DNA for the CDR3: TGTGCCATCAGCGGGGGTCAATACGAGCAGTACTTC.

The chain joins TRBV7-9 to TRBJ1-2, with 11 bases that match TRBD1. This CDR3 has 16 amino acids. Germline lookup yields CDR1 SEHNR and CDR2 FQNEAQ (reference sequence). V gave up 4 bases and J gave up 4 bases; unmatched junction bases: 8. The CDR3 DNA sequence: TGTGCCAGCAGCTGGACAGGGGGCGCAGAGCCCTATGGCTACACCTTC. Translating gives CASSWTGGAEPYGYTF.

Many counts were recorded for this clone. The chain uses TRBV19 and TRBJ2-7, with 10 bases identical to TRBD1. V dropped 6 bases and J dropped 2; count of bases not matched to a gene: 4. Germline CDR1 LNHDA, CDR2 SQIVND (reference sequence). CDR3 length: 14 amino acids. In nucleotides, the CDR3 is TGTGCCAGTAGCCCCGGGACAGGGGCCTACGAGCAGTACTTC. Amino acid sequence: CASSPGTGAYEQYF.

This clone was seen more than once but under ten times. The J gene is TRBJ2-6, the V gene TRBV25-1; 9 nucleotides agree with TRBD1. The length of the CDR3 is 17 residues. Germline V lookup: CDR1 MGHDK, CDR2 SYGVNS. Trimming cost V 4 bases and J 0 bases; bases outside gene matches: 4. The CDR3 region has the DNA TGTGCCAGCAGTGGACAGGGGGTACTCTCTGGGGCCAACGTCCTGACTTTC. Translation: CASSGQGVLSGANVLTF.

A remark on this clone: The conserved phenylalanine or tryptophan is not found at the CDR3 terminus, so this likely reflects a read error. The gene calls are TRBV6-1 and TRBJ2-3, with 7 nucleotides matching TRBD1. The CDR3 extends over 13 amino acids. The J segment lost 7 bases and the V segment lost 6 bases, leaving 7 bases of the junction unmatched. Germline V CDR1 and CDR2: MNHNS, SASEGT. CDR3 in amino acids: CASRDRPTHTQYL. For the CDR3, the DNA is TGTGCCAGCAGGGACAGGCCCACGCATACGCAGTATTTA.

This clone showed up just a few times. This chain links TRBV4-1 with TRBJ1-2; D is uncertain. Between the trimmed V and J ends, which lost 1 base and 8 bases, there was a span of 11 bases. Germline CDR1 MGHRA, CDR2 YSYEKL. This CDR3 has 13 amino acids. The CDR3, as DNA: TGCGCCAGCAGCCAAGTTTCTGCACAGGGCTACACCTTC. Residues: CASSQVSAQGYTF.

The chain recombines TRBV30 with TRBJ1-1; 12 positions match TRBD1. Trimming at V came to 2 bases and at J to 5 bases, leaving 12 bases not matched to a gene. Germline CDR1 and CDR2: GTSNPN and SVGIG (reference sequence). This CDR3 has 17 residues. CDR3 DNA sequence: TGTGCCTGGAGTCCCCCGGGGACAGGGGGCGGCGGGACTGAAGCTTTCTTT. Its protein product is CAWSPPGTGGGGTEAFF.